This TCR beta chain was recorded in a study of T cells in localized non-small cell lung cancer. Study findings and constraints: Higher blood T cell density tracked longer overall survival.

Assay used: immunoSEQ multiplex PCR; TCRdb lists only in-frame clones, some missing. This table holds about 52,000 clones, 70% to 90% found once. This clone was recorded a few times. The antigen is unknown. Additional DNA sequences in this sample encode the identical CDR3. Deletions cut 4 bases from V and 2 bases from J, with 8 bases between. The germline V gene has CDR1 LNHDA and CDR2 SQIVND (reference sequence). The CDR3 totals 13 residues. The chain links TRBV19 to TRBJ1-1; no reliable D call. Material: PBMCs, obtained before any cancer treatment. This receptor was obtained from a female donor with stage II lung adenocarcinoma. The CDR3 here is CASSTTANTEAFF. Here the CDR3 DNA reads TGTGCCAGTAGTACTACAGCTAACACTGAAGCTTTCTTT.